The TCR beta chain under discussion was sequenced for a study of blood T cell repertoires in COVID-19 (dated by TCRdb to about 2020). About the full investigation: Collaborator samples came from the United States, Italy and Spain and covered acute and convalescent phases of COVID-19. The prospective study material was composed of cDNA or gDNA derived from T cells, B-cell-depleted T cells, or PBMCs. The dataset comprised deeply sampled blood TCRbeta repertoires from subjects exposed to, actively infected with, or recovered from COVID-19. The repertoires were released in a freely available public database meant as a resource for research on the immune response to SARS-CoV-2. The samples were drawn from the first 160 participants of the ongoing ImmuneRACE study and from 1,254 subjects provided by 6 global collaborators. Nearly every sample came with metadata listing a de-identified subject ID, COVID-19 status, age in years and sex. HLA class I and class II types, where available, came from metadata supplied by the sample provider rather than from assay-based typing.

Worth noting for this clone: It lacks a known antigen. No base qualities exist here, and no much larger clone lies one base off it.

TCRbeta CDR3 regions were amplified from genomic DNA by means of the immunoSEQ Assay, a bias-controlled multiplex PCR. The original pipeline was this. Within the assay, amplification of reference gene primers was used to estimate how many nucleated cells each sample contained. To quantify the absolute abundance of each unique TCRbeta CDR3 rearrangement, sequence reads were collapsed and filtered. For each sample, productive Simpson clonality was calculated as the square root of Simpson's diversity index across productive rearrangements. As stored in TCRdb, this immuneACCESS dataset retains in-frame rearrangements with V and J assigned. A fraction of the clones does not appear; measured against another copy, unresolved V genes explain less than half of the discrepancy, and the remainder lacks a known reason. The DNA was the basis for D and trimming; V, J and clone size are from that table. The sample contains 50,000 to 70,000 clones, 75% to 95% of them found a single time. The ten largest clones represent approximately 10% of the sample.

Ends trimmed: V by 2 bases, J by 2 bases; bases unmatched to a gene: 7. Measured from the cysteine to the phenylalanine, the CDR3 is 17 residues long. Just the 51-base CDR3 DNA is kept, in frame starting at base 1. The CDR1 and CDR2 encoded by the germline V gene are WSHSY and SAAADI. Whole blood was collected in K2EDTA tubes by collaborating institutions according to the institutions' own protocols. Collaborator samples were shipped for TCRbeta analysis as frozen whole blood, isolated PBMCs, or DNA extracted from either sample type. Study-level results and caveats: How much clinical and demographic metadata was included differed by source and by participant, and the metadata was provided uncurated.

The TCR originated in a woman older than 75 with active COVID-19. Material: peripheral blood. Here the chain combines TRBV10-2 and TRBJ2-3, with 10 central nucleotides matching TRBD2. In nucleotides, the sequence is TGCGCCAGCAGTGAGACTCTAGCGGGGGCCCACACAGATACGCAGTATTTT. Translated, this gives CASSETLAGAHTDTQYF.